One T cell receptor beta chain is described in this entry. What it binds is not known. A much larger clone differs by one base, so this may be a read error. Because the CDR3 is missing its conserved closing phenylalanine or tryptophan, this is likely a read error. No DNA is shown, since the ends of the CDR3 on it are uncertain; the CDR3 is the one TCRdb lists. Germline V gives CDR1 MGHRA, CDR2 YSYEKL. The CDR3 adds up to 14 amino acids, both ends counted. Starting from genomic DNA, TCR beta CDR3 was amplified through two-round multiplex PCR. Each TRBV and TRBJ gene had its own primer in the first PCR round. TCRdb recomputed calls from the multiplex PCR reads with MiXCR, one row per CDR3 protein. The table shows about 19,000 distinct CDR3 sequences, with roughly 30% occurring only once. The data stem from a study of prognosis after radiotherapy for stage I lung cancer. On the study more broadly: Stage I non-small cell lung cancer patients were enrolled from April 2018 to early 2019. Points from the study as a whole: Unique TCR clone counts fell after stereotactic body radiation therapy, median roughly 10,000 versus 7,000.

Sequences were derived from PBMCs, sampled before or after stereotactic body radiation therapy (not recorded which). The chain has TRBV4-1 and TRBJ2-1; the table's TRBD1 call for D was not verified on the DNA. This clonotype was sampled from a donor over 45 with non-small cell lung cancer. The CDR3 sequence: CASSQGDGDNERFL.